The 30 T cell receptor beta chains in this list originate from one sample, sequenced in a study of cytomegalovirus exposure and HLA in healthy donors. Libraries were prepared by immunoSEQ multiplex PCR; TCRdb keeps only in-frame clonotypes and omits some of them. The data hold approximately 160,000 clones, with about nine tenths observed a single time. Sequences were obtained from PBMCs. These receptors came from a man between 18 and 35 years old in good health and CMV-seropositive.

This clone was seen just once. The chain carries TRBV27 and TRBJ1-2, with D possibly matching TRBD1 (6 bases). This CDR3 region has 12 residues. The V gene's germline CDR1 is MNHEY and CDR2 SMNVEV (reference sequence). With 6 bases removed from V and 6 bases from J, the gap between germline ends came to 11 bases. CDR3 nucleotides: TGTGCCAGCAGCTCCCCAGGGGATGGCTACACCTTC. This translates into CASSSPGDGYTF.

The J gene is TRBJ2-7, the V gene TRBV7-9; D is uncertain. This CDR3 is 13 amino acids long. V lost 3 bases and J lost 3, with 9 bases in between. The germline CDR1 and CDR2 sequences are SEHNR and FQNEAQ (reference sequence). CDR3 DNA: TGTGCCAGCAGCTTCACCCCCGGCTACGAGCAGTACTTC. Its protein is CASSFTPGYEQYF.

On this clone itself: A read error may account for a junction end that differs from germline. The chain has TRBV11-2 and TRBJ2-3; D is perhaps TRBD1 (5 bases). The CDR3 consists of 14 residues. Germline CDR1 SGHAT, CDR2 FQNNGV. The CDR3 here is CASSLGHSTDTQYF. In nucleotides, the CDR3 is TGTGCCAGCAGTTTAGGACATAGCACAGATACGCAGTATTTT.

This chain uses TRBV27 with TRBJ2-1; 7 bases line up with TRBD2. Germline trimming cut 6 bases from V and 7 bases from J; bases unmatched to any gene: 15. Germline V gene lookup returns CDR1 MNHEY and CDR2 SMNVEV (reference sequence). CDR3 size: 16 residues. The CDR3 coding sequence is TGTGCCAGCAGACTCCTAGGGGCGGGAGAATTAAATGAGCAGTTCTTC. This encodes CASRLLGAGELNEQFF.

CDR3: CASSELTSGRYNEQFF. CDR3 nucleotide sequence: TGTGCCAGCAGTGAGCTAACTAGCGGGAGGTACAATGAGCAGTTCTTC. The chain is built from TRBV25-1 and TRBJ2-1; 12 nucleotides line up with TRBD2. V lost 3 bases, J lost 4 bases, and 4 bases stayed unmatched. Germline CDR1 MGHDK, CDR2 SYGVNS. CDR3 length: 16 amino acids. Complete variable domain (other parts from reference TRBV25-1 and TRBJ2-1): EADIYQTPRYLVIGTGKKITLECSQTMGHDKMYWYQQDPGMELHLIHYSYGVNSTEKGDLSSESTVSRIRTEHFPLTLESARPSHTSQYLCASSELTSGRYNEQFFGPGTRLTVL.

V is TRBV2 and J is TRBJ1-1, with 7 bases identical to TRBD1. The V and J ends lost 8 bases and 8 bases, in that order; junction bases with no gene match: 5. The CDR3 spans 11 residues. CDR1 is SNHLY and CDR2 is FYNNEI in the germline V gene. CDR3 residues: CASLYRGEAFF. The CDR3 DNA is TGTGCCAGCCTCTACAGGGGCGAAGCTTTCTTT. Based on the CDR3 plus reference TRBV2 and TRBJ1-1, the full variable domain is EPEVTQTPSHQVTQMGQEVILRCVPISNHLYFYWYRQILGQKVEFLVSFYNNEISEKSEIFDDQFSVERPDGSNFTLKIRSTKLEDSAMYFCASLYRGEAFFGQGTRLTVV.

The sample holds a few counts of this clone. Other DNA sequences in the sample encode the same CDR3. The CDR3 coding sequence is TGTGCCACCAGCAGAGCAGGGAATCAGCCCCAGCATTTT. Translating it yields CATSRAGNQPQHF. V and J are TRBV15 and TRBJ1-5; TRBD1 is a possible D gene (5 bases). The CDR3 extends over 13 amino acids. Germline V CDR1 and CDR2: LNHNV, YYDKDF (reference sequence). The V gene lost 1 base and the J gene lost 4 bases, with 5 bases spanning the gap.

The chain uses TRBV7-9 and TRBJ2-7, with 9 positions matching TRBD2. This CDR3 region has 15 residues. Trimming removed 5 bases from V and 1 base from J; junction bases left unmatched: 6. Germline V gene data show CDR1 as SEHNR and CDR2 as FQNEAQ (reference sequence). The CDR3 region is CASSTPAGGSYEQYF. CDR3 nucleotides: TGTGCCAGCAGCACCCCAGCGGGAGGTTCCTACGAGCAGTACTTC.

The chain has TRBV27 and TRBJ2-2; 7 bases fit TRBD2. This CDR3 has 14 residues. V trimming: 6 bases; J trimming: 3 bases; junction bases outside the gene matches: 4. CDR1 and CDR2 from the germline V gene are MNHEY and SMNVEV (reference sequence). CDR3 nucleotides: TGTGCCAGCAGCGGGGGGATCGACACCGGGGAGCTGTTTTTT. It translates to CASSGGIDTGELFF.

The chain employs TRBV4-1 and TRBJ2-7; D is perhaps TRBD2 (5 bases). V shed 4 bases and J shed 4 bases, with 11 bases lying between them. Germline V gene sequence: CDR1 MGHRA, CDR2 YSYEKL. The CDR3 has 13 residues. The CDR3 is CASSPRGKYEQYF. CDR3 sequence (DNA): TGCGCCAGCAGCCCCCGGGGTAAATACGAGCAGTACTTC.

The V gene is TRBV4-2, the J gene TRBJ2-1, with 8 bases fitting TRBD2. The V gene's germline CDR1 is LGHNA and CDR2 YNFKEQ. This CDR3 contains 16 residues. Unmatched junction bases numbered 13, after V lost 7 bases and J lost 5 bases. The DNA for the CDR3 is TGTGCCAGCACCACCAGAGCGGGAGTGGCCGACAATGAGCAGTTCTTC. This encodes CASTTRAGVADNEQFF.

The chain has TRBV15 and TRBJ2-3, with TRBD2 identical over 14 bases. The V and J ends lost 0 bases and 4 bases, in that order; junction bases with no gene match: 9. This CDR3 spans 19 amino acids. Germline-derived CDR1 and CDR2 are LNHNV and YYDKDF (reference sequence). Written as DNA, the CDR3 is TGTGCCACCAGCAGAGAAGGACTAGCGGGAGGTTTCTGGGCAGATACGCAGTATTTT. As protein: CATSREGLAGGFWADTQYF. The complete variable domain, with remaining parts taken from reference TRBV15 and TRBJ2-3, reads DAMVIQNPRYQVTQFGKPVTLSCSQTLNHNVMYWYQQKSSQAPKLLFHYYDKDFNNEADTPDNFQSRRPNTSFCFLDIRSPGLGDTAMYLCATSREGLAGGFWADTQYFGPGTRLTVL.

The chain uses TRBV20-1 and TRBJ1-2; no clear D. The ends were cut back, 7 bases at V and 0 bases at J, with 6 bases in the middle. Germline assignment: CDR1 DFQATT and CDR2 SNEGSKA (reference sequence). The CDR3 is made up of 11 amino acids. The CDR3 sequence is CSVRTNYGYTF. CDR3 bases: TGCAGTGTGCGGACTAACTATGGCTACACCTTC.

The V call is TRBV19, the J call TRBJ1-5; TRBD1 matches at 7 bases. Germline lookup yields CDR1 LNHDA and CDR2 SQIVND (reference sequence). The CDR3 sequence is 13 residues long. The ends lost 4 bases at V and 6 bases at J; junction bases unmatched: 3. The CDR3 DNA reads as TGTGCCAGTAGTAGGGACAGAGGTCAGCCCCAGCATTTT. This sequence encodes CASSRDRGQPQHF.

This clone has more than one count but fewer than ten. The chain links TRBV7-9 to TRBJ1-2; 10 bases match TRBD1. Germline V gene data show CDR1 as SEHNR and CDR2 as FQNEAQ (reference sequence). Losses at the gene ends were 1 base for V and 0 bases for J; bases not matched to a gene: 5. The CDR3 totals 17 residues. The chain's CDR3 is CASSLGTGGDSNYGYTF. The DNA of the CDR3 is TGTGCCAGCAGCTTAGGGACAGGGGGAGATTCTAACTATGGCTACACCTTC. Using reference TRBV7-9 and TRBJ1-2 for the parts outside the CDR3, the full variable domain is DTGVSQNPRHKITKRGQNVTFRCDPISEHNRLYWYRQTLGQGPEFLTYFQNEAQLEKSRLLSDRFSAERPKGSFSTLEIQRTEQGDSAMYLCASSLGTGGDSNYGYTFGSGTRLTVV.

In DNA, the CDR3 is TGTGCCAGCAGTGAAGGGCTTCGCTATGGCTACACCTTC. Translated: CASSEGLRYGYTF. V gene TRBV6-1 combines with J gene TRBJ1-2; no reliable D call. In germline, CDR1 is MNHNS, CDR2 SASEGT. The CDR3 totals 13 residues. Trimming took off 1 base at V and 4 bases at J, with 7 bases between the two ends.

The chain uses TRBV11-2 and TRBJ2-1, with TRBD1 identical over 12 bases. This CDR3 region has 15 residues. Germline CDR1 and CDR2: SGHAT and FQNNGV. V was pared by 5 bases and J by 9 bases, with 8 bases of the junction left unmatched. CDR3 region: CASSGRDRGRGEQFF. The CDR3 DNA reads TGTGCCAGCAGCGGGCGGGACAGGGGGCGAGGTGAGCAGTTCTTC. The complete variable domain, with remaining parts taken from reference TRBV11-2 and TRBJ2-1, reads EAGVAQSPRYKIIEKRQSVAFWCNPISGHATLYWYQQILGQGPKLLIQFQNNGVVDDSQLPKDRFSAERLKGVDSTLKIQPAKLEDSAVYLCASSGRDRGRGEQFFGPGTRLTVL.

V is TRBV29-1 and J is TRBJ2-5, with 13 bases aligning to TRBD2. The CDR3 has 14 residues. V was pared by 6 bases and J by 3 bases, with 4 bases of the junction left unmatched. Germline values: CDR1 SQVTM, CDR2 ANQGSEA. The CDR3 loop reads CSVAGLAGEETQYF. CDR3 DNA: TGCAGCGTGGCCGGACTAGCGGGAGAAGAGACCCAGTACTTC. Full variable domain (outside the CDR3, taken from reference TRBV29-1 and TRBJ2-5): SAVISQKPSRDICQRGTSLTIQCQVDSQVTMMFWYRQQPGQSLTLIATANQGSEATYESGFVIDKFPISRPNLTFSTLTVSNMSPEDSSIYLCSVAGLAGEETQYFGPGTRLLVL.

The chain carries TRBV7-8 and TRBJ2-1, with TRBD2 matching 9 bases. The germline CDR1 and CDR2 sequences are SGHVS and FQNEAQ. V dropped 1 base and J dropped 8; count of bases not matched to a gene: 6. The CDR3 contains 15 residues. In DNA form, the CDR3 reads TGTGCCAGCAGCTTAGTTCTAGCGGGATTTGATGAGCAGTTCTTC. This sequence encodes CASSLVLAGFDEQFF.

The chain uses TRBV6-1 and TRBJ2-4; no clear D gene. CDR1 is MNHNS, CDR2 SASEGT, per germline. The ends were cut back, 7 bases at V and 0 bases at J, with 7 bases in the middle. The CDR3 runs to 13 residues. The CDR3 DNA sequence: TGTGCCAGCACTGCACTAGCCAAAAACATTCAGTACTTC. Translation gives CASTALAKNIQYF.

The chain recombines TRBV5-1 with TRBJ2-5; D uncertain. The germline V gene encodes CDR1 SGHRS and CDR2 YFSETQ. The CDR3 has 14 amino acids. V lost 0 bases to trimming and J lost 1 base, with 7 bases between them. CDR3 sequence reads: CASSLEWPQETQYF. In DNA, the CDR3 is TGCGCCAGCAGCTTGGAGTGGCCCCAAGAGACCCAGTACTTC.

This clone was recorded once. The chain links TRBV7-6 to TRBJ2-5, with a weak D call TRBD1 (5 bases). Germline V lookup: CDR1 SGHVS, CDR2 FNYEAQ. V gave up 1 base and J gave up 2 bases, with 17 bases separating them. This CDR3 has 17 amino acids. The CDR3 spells CASSLVGAGRSQETQYF. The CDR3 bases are TGTGCCAGCAGCTTAGTAGGGGCCGGCCGTTCTCAAGAGACCCAGTACTTC.

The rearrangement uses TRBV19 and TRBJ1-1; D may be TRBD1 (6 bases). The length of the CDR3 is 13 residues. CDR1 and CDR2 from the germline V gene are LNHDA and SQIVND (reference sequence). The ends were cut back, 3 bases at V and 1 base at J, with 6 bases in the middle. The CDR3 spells CASSMGQNTEAFF. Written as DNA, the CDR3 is TGTGCCAGTAGTATGGGACAGAACACTGAAGCTTTCTTT.

Written as DNA, the CDR3 is TGTGCCAGCAGCCCCCTCTGGGGAGGGCAGAAAAACTATGGCTACACCTTC. Its protein is CASSPLWGGQKNYGYTF. This rearrangement joins TRBV7-8 to TRBJ1-2; D gene unclear. V was shortened by 5 bases and J by 2 bases, with 21 bases between the two germline ends. The CDR3 length is 17 residues. Germline lookup yields CDR1 SGHVS and CDR2 FQNEAQ.

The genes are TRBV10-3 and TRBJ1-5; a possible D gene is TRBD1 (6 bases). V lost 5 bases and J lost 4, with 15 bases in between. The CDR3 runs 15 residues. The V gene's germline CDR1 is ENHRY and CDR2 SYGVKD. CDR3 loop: CAISNSMDSNQPQHF. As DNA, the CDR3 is TGTGCCATCAGTAACAGCATGGACAGTAATCAGCCCCAGCATTTT.

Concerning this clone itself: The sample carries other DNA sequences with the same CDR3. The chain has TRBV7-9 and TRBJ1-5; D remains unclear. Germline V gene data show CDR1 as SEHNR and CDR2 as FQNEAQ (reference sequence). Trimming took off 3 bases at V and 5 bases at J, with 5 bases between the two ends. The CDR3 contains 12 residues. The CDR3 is CASSFPDQPQHF. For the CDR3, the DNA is TGTGCCAGCAGCTTTCCCGATCAGCCCCAGCATTTT.

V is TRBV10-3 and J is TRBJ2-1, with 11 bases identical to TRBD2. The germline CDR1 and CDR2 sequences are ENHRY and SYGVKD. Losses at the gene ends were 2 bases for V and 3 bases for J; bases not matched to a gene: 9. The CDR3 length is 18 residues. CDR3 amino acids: CAISEPPGTSGIYNEQFF. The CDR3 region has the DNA TGTGCCATCAGTGAGCCCCCCGGGACTAGCGGCATCTACAATGAGCAGTTCTTC.

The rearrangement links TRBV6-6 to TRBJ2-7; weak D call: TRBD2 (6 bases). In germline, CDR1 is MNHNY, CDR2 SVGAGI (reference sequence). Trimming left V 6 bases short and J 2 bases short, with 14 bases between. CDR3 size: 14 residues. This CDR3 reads CASRPWAGPYEQYF. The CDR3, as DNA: TGTGCCAGCAGGCCTTGGGCGGGACCCTACGAGCAGTACTTC.

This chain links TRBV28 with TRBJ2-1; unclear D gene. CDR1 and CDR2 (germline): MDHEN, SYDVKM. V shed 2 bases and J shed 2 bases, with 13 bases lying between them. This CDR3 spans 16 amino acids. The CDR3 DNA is TGTGCCAGCAGTTTACGTCCTTCCGTTACCTACAATGAGCAGTTCTTC. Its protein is CASSLRPSVTYNEQFF.

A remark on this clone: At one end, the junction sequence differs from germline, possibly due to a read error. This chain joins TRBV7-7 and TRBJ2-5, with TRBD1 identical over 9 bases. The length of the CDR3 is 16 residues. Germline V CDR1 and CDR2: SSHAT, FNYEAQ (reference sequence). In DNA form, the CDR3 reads TGTGCTAGCAGCTTGGGCGGGACAGGGAGGGGAGAGACCCAGTACTTC. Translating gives CASSLGGTGRGETQYF.